These T cell receptor beta chains were read from a single sample in a study of shared clonotypes between healthy human individuals. Using immunoSEQ multiplex PCR, the repertoire was profiled, and TCRdb retains in-frame clones only, with some absent. The sample has 1.6 million or so clones, around 98.5% seen once. Sequencing was carried out using naive CD4+ T cells sorted from blood. These TCRs come from a man aged 25 to 40 in good health. Each CDR3 is given with its conserved first and last residue. A clone size is listed for some rows: how often the clone was seen (once, few, many), or a class if it is expanded.

j_call clone_size v_call cdr3_aa
TRBJ2-1 . TRBV5-1 CASMGGGTTESYNEQFF
TRBJ1-1 . TRBV30 CAWSLQTGGIPRTLNTEAFF
TRBJ2-5 once TRBV29-1 CSTEQGMRETQYF
TRBJ2-5 . TRBV18 CASLGQQETQYF
TRBJ2-7 . TRBV2 CASTRGGLAGGHEQYF
TRBJ1-5 once TRBV30 CAWRAGGDQPQHF
TRBJ2-1 . TRBV15 CATSSQTSGSLYEQFF
TRBJ2-3 . TRBV7-9 CASSYRDTDTQYF
TRBJ2-7 . TRBV7-8 CASSFYGDYGYEQYF
TRBJ2-3 . TRBV9 CASNRGTSTDTQYF
TRBJ2-1 . TRBV18 CASHPPQGWNNEQFF
TRBJ2-3 . TRBV12-5 CASGLWAADTQYF
TRBJ2-3 . TRBV10-2 CASSEGPLKDTQYF
TRBJ2-5 . TRBV18 CASSPQPQGIGETQYF
TRBJ2-7 . TRBV18 CASSPPRQGISYEQYF
TRBJ2-1 . TRBV19 CASSTATSGVQGVF
TRBJ2-1 . TRBV15 CATSRRGSYNEQFF
TRBJ2-7 . TRBV6-1 CASSEIVGDKTYEQYF
TRBJ2-7 . TRBV5-5 CASSFRDSTYEQYF
TRBJ2-1 . TRBV15 CATSRDRGVGYNEQFF
TRBJ2-7 . TRBV2 CASSLDGGAYEQYF
TRBJ2-5 . TRBV29-1 CSVRGRLRETQYF
TRBJ2-3 . TRBV5-5 CASSASVFTDTQYF
TRBJ2-1 . TRBV11-3 CASSPGGPQNEQFF
TRBJ2-3 . TRBV5-1 CASSQGQGREVDTQYF
TRBJ2-3 . TRBV28 CASSPQGTNTQYF
TRBJ2-1 . TRBV6-5 CASSYPGQGAPNEQFF
TRBJ2-7 . TRBV14 CASSRRSGRVDSYEQYF
TRBJ2-1 . TRBV5-1 CASSPGTLSSYNEQFF
TRBJ2-5 . TRBV7-2 CASSLEVTGQKTQYF
TRBJ2-2 . TRBV19 CATLNRGPMNTGELFF
TRBJ2-2 . TRBV5-1 CASSLYRGGAGELFF
TRBJ2-3 . TRBV27 CASQDSHSSTDTQYF
TRBJ2-5 . TRBV7-6 CASSADRVETQYF
TRBJ2-1 few TRBV5-4 CASSLSSGHNEQFF